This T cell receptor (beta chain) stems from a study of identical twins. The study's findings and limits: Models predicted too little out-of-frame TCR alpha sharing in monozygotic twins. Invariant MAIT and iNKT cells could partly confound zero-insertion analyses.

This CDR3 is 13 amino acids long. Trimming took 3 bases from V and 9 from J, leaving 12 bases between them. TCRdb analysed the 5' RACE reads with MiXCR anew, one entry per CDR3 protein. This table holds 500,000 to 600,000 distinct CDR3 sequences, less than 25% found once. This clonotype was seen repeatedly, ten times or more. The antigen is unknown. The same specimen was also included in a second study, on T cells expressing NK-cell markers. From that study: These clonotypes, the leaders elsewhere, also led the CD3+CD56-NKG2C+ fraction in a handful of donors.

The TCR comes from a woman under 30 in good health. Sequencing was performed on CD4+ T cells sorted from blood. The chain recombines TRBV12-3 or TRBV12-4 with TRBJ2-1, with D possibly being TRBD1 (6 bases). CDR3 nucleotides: TGTGCCAGCAGTTTTCGACAGGTCGGTGAGCAGTTCTTC. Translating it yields CASSFRQVGEQFF.